The rows below give T cell receptor beta chains drawn from one sample of a study of beta chain features in type 1 diabetes. TCRdb's copy holds only in-frame clones and misses some; the assay was immunoSEQ multiplex PCR. The repertoire consists of a few hundred thousand clones, with over 12% occurring once and the leading ten covering about 0.018%. The sequencing input was naive CD4+ T cells from blood. These receptors originate from a woman aged 18 to 35 in good health. The CDR3 runs from the conserved cysteine through the conserved F or W. The D gene is left open where the match is weak. The size entry is marked missing in some rows and otherwise reads once, few, many or a size class.

clone size: -; D gene: TRBD2; J gene: TRBJ2-3; V gene: TRBV30; CDR3 protein: CAWSAQSGITVTQYF; CDR3 DNA: TGTGCCTGGAGTGCCCAAAGCGGGATAACGGTTACGCAGTATTTT
clone size: -; D gene: -; J gene: TRBJ1-5; V gene: TRBV5-6; CDR3 protein: CASSDLASNQPQHF; CDR3 DNA: TGTGCCAGCAGTGATTTGGCAAGCAATCAGCCCCAGCATTTT
clone size: -; D gene: -; J gene: TRBJ1-5; V gene: TRBV25-1; CDR3 protein: CASSGSGHFNQPQHF; CDR3 DNA: TGTGCCAGCAGTGGGTCCGGACATTTTAATCAGCCCCAGCATTTT
clone size: -; D gene: TRBD2; J gene: TRBJ2-1; V gene: TRBV29-1; CDR3 protein: CSVMSGRAVNEQFF; CDR3 DNA: TGCAGCGTCATGAGCGGGAGGGCCGTCAATGAGCAGTTCTTC
clone size: -; D gene: TRBD1; J gene: TRBJ2-7; V gene: TRBV6-5; CDR3 protein: CASSRGQASYEQYF; CDR3 DNA: TGTGCCAGCAGTAGGGGACAGGCGTCCTACGAGCAGTACTTC
clone size: few; D gene: -; J gene: TRBJ2-7; V gene: TRBV10-3; CDR3 protein: CAISESRQKTLEQYF; CDR3 DNA: TGTGCCATCAGTGAGTCGCGGCAGAAGACCTTGGAGCAGTACTTC
clone size: few; D gene: TRBD1; J gene: TRBJ2-7; V gene: TRBV5-4; CDR3 protein: CASSLVGGPTYEQYF; CDR3 DNA: TGTGCCAGCAGCTTGGTAGGGGGCCCCACCTACGAGCAGTACTTC
clone size: -; D gene: -; J gene: TRBJ1-2; V gene: TRBV29-1; CDR3 protein: CSVESVANYGYTF; CDR3 DNA: TGCAGCGTTGAATCGGTAGCTAACTATGGCTACACCTTC
clone size: few; D gene: -; J gene: TRBJ2-2; V gene: TRBV5-1; CDR3 protein: CASSLVAVNTGELFF; CDR3 DNA: TGCGCCAGCAGCTTAGTAGCGGTTAACACCGGGGAGCTGTTTTTT
clone size: few; D gene: -; J gene: TRBJ2-7; V gene: TRBV5-1; CDR3 protein: CASSSQGSYEQYF; CDR3 DNA: TGCGCCAGCAGCTCCCAGGGTTCCTACGAGCAGTACTTC
clone size: few; D gene: -; J gene: TRBJ2-1; V gene: TRBV5-1; CDR3 protein: CASSRTDGNEQFF; CDR3 DNA: TGCGCCAGCAGCAGGACAGATGGAAATGAGCAGTTCTTC
clone size: -; D gene: -; J gene: TRBJ2-7; V gene: TRBV28; CDR3 protein: CASSLSLRGSEQYF; CDR3 DNA: TGTGCCAGCAGTTTATCCCTCAGGGGTTCCGAGCAGTACTTC
clone size: few; D gene: -; J gene: TRBJ1-5; V gene: TRBV2; CDR3 protein: CASSVTDLLAQHF; CDR3 DNA: TGTGCCAGCAGTGTAACAGACCTTCTGGCCCAGCATTTT
clone size: -; D gene: TRBD2; J gene: TRBJ2-3; V gene: TRBV18; CDR3 protein: CASSPRSGRADTQYF; CDR3 DNA: TGTGCCAGCTCACCAAGGAGCGGGAGGGCAGATACGCAGTATTTT
clone size: few; D gene: TRBD1; J gene: TRBJ2-7; V gene: TRBV28; CDR3 protein: CASRGSGQSFYEQYF; CDR3 DNA: TGTGCCAGCCGCGGCTCGGGACAGTCCTTCTACGAGCAGTACTTC
clone size: few; D gene: -; J gene: TRBJ2-1; V gene: TRBV28; CDR3 protein: CASRAGGGGAYNEQFF; CDR3 DNA: TGTGCCAGCAGAGCCGGAGGGGGGGGAGCCTACAATGAGCAGTTCTTC
clone size: -; D gene: -; J gene: TRBJ2-1; V gene: TRBV9; CDR3 protein: CASSLGSGQINEQFF; CDR3 DNA: TGTGCCAGCAGCTTGGGATCAGGACAGATTAATGAGCAGTTCTTC
clone size: -; D gene: -; J gene: TRBJ1-5; V gene: TRBV7-9; CDR3 protein: CASSPSGGGEQPQHF; CDR3 DNA: TGTGCCAGCAGCCCCAGCGGGGGGGGCGAACAGCCCCAGCATTTT
clone size: few; D gene: TRBD1; J gene: TRBJ2-2; V gene: TRBV18; CDR3 protein: CASSPTGGITGELFF; CDR3 DNA: TGTGCCAGCTCACCAACAGGGGGTATCACCGGGGAGCTGTTTTTT
clone size: -; D gene: TRBD2; J gene: TRBJ2-1; V gene: TRBV15; CDR3 protein: CATSKTSGRVNEQFF; CDR3 DNA: TGTGCCACCAGCAAGACTAGCGGGAGGGTCAATGAGCAGTTCTTC